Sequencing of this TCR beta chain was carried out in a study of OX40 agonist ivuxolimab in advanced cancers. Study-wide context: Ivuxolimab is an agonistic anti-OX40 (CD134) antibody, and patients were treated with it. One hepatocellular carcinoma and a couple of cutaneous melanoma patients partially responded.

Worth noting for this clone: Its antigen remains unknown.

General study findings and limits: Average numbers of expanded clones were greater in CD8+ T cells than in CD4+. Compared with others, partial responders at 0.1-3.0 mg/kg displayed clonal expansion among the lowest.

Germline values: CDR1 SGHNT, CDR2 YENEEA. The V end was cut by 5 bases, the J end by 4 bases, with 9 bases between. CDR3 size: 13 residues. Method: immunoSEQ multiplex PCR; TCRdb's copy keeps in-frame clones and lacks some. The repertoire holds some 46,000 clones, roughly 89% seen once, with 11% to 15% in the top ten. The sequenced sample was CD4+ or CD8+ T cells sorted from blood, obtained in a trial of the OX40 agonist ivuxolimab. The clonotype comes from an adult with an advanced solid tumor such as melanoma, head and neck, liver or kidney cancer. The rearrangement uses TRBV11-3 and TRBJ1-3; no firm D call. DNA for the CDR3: TGTGCCAGCAGCCCCGGAACAGGAAACACCATATATTTT. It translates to CASSPGTGNTIYF.